This passage covers 8 T cell receptor beta chains from one sample sequenced in a study of tissue T cells after allogeneic stem cell transplantation. Indicated time point: mouse harvest day 7 after allogeneic transplant. Tail vein injection delivered 10^7 T-cell-depleted bone marrow cells and 10^6 splenic CD5+ T cells. Some clones are missing from TCRdb's copy, which holds only in-frame ones; the method was immunoSEQ multiplex PCR. Of roughly 5,000 clones in the sample, 46% are singletons; the top ten hold around 3.1%. The source material was skin. The receptors originated from a female BALB/c mouse given C57BL/6 T cells with graft-versus-host disease after an allogeneic hematopoietic cell transplant.

Remarks on this clone: Here the gene names and germline are mouse. CDR3 protein: CASSLGHNYAEQFF. The CDR3 DNA, read in part, is TGTGCCAGCTCTCTCGGCCACAACTATGCTGAGCAGTTC. The chain employs TRBV12-1 and TRBJ2-1; no reliable D call. The read falls 1 residue short of the CDR3 end, and the missing part is taken from the germline J gene. This CDR3 is built from 14 residues. Germline V lookup: CDR1 SGHSN, CDR2 HYEKVE. The germline V and J ends were trimmed by 0 bases and 1 base, with 6 bases remaining between them. Combining the CDR3 with reference TRBV12-1 and TRBJ2-1 gives the whole variable domain DSGVVQSPRHIIKEKGGRSVLTCIPISGHSNVVWYQQTLGKELKFLIQHYEKVERDKGFLPSRFSVQQFDDYHSEMNMSALELEDSAMYFCASSLGHNYAEQFFGPGTRLTVL.

This clone was recorded only once. These gene names are mouse names. The CDR3 loop reads CASSFTGVSYEQYF. CDR3 bases read: TGTGCAAGCAGCTTTACTGGGGTCTCCTATGAACAGTAC. The rearrangement uses TRBV16 and TRBJ2-7, with 7 bases identical to TRBD2. The CDR3 extends 1 residue past the end of the read, so its final part is completed from the germline J gene. The germline V gene encodes CDR1 SGHSA and CDR2 FRNQAP. CDR3 length: 14 amino acids. J was trimmed by 0 bases and V by 3 bases; bases with no gene match: 2.

Turning to this clone: Germline and genes here are mouse. The missing CDR3 end, 1 residue past where the read stops, is filled in from the germline J gene. V and J are TRBV26 and TRBJ2-5; D perhaps matches TRBD1 (5 bases). V gave up 4 bases and J gave up 0 bases, with 8 bases separating them. From germline, CDR1 is KGHPV and CDR2 FQNQEV (reference sequence). The CDR3 has 14 residues. The part of the CDR3 DNA that was read is TGTGCCAGCAGTCCGACAGTTAACCAAGACACCCAGTAC. It encodes CASSPTVNQDTQY. The entire CDR3 protein is CASSPTVNQDTQYF.

With respect to this clone: Gene names and germline refer to mouse. The read terminates 1 residue before the CDR3 end, so the remaining end is supplied by the germline J gene. The chain has TRBV14 and TRBJ2-3; 8 bases line up with TRBD2. After removal of 1 base from V and 1 base from J, the junction contained 5 bases not matched to a gene. CDR1 SGHDT and CDR2 FRDEAV come from the germline V gene. The CDR3 loop spans 16 amino acids. CDR3 sequence reads: CASSFGGGVGAETLYF. CDR3 DNA, as far as it was read: TGTGCCAGCAGTTTCGGGGGGGGCGTCGGTGCAGAAACGCTGTAT.

A remark on this clone: Gene labels here are mouse ones. The CDR3 is cut off 1 residue early in the read; its end comes from the germline J gene. The rearrangement uses TRBV23 and TRBJ2-7; TRBD2, the table's D call, was not compared with the DNA. Looked up from germline, CDR1 is KGHTA and CDR2 is FQNQQP. The CDR3 is made up of 13 amino acids. The CDR3 spells CSSSQLGGYEQYF. The part of the CDR3 DNA that was read is TGCTCCAGCAGTCAACTGGGGGGGTATGAACAGTAC.

This clone was found once. Gene names follow the mouse nomenclature. The CDR3 is cut off 1 residue early in the read; its end comes from the germline J gene. The chain employs TRBV15 and TRBJ1-1; D is uncertain. V lost 3 bases, J lost 4 bases, and 3 bases lay in between. This CDR3 comprises 11 residues. Germline V gives CDR1 SGHND, CDR2 FRSKSL. CDR3 bases read: TGTGCCAGCAGTTTCGGCACAGAAGTCTTC. Its protein product is CASSFGTEVF. The complete CDR3 protein is CASSFGTEVFF.

Remarks on this clone: The genes and germline here are from mouse. Read coverage stops 1 residue before the CDR3 terminus; the germline J gene supplies the remainder. J is TRBJ2-2 and V is TRBV13-3; no definite D call. CDR3 length: 13 residues. The germline V gene has CDR1 NNHDY and CDR2 SYVADS. With 0 bases removed from V and 0 bases from J, the gap between germline ends came to 0 bases. The CDR3 spells CASSDANTGQLYF. The sequenced part of the CDR3 DNA is TGTGCCAGCAGTGATGCAAACACCGGGCAGCTCTAC.

As for this clone: Gene names and germline match the mouse. The read halts 1 residue ahead of the CDR3 end, with the missing end drawn from the germline J gene. The chain employs TRBV26 and TRBJ2-1; no reliable D call. Germline V gene lookup returns CDR1 KGHPV and CDR2 FQNQEV (reference sequence). Trimming removed 3 bases from V and 6 bases from J, with 3 bases in between. This CDR3 comprises 11 residues. The CDR3 sequence: CASSLVAEQFF. The covered CDR3 bases are TGTGCCAGCAGTCTCGTTGCTGAGCAGTTC.